The 5 T cell receptor beta chains below all came from one sample that was sequenced in a study of CD8 T cells in Susac syndrome. Random hexamers primed reverse transcription of about 0.5 to 1 ug RNA. A single record per CDR3 protein comes from TCRdb applying MiXCR to the immunoSEQ multiplex PCR reads. The sample shows about 140,000 distinct CDR3 sequences, 95% of them seen only once. Input material: CD4+ T cells from PBMCs. Source of these receptors: a human donor with Susac syndrome.

The V call is TRBV29-1, the J call TRBJ2-5; 8 bases are shared with TRBD1. The V segment lost 6 bases and the J segment 5 bases; nucleotides outside the gene matches: 8. Germline V gene sequence: CDR1 SQVTM, CDR2 ANQGSEA. This CDR3 spans 13 amino acids. Written as DNA, the CDR3 is TGCAGCGTGGGACAGGTTTGGGGGGAGACCCAGTACTTC. This gives the protein CSVGQVWGETQYF.

J is TRBJ2-5 and V is TRBV14; unclear D gene. CDR3 length: 13 amino acids. CDR1 and CDR2 (germline): SGHDN, FVKESK. The V end lost 4 bases, the J end lost 1 base, and 7 bases lay between the germline ends. CDR3 nucleotides: TGTGCCAGCAGCCGATCAATCCAAGAGACCCAGTACTTC. This translates into CASSRSIQETQYF.

The chain couples TRBV20-1 to TRBJ1-5; perhaps TRBD1 as D (6 bases). The V end was cut by 1 base, the J end by 4 bases, with 17 bases between. Looked up from germline, CDR1 is DFQATT and CDR2 is SNEGSKA (reference sequence). The CDR3 is 16 residues long. The CDR3 region has the DNA TGCAGTGCTAGAGCGGGCCCCGGGAGGGGGAATCAGCCCCAGCATTTT. Translated, it gives CSARAGPGRGNQPQHF.

This chain links TRBV30 with TRBJ1-1, with D tentatively TRBD1 (5 bases). This CDR3 is built from 13 residues. V lost 2 bases and J 7 bases, leaving 14 bases between the germline ends. The germline V gene encodes CDR1 GTSNPN and CDR2 SVGIG (reference sequence). CDR3 nucleotides: TGTGCCTGGAGTCGACTTGGACAAATTGAAGCTTTCTTT. This encodes CAWSRLGQIEAFF.

The rearrangement uses TRBV7-2 and TRBJ2-1, with 7 bases matching TRBD2. CDR1 is SGHTA, CDR2 FQGNSA, per germline. This CDR3 is built from 13 residues. J lost 9 bases, V lost 5 bases, and 7 bases had no gene match. CDR3: CASSVLAEAEQFF. In nucleotides, the CDR3 is TGTGCCAGCAGCGTTCTAGCGGAGGCTGAGCAGTTCTTC.